This T cell receptor beta chain was documented in a study of early T cells in non-severe SARS-CoV-2 infection. This clonotype has at least ten counts. Its antigen is not known. The CDR3 consists of 13 residues. CDR1 is DFQATT, CDR2 SNEGSKA, per germline (reference sequence). Trimming cost V 4 bases and J 5 bases; bases outside gene matches: 4. Study-wide points: Matching against VDJdb likely underestimated virus-specific expansions, favoring anti-spike CD8.

Individual cDNA molecules received unique molecular identifiers during library preparation. TCRdb fed the 5' RACE reads into MiXCR, producing one record per CDR3 protein. Counted here are some 100,000 distinct CDR3 sequences, under 15% occurring once; the ten biggest clones make up approximately 0.54%. Source material: whole blood. The source of this sequence is an adult who was a healthcare worker with PCR-confirmed SARS-CoV-2 infection or an uninfected control (not recorded which). The V gene is TRBV20-1, the J gene TRBJ2-5; 10 bases align to TRBD1. The CDR3 spells CSAIGQGVETQYF. The CDR3 DNA follows: TGCAGTGCTATAGGACAGGGGGTTGAGACCCAGTACTTC.